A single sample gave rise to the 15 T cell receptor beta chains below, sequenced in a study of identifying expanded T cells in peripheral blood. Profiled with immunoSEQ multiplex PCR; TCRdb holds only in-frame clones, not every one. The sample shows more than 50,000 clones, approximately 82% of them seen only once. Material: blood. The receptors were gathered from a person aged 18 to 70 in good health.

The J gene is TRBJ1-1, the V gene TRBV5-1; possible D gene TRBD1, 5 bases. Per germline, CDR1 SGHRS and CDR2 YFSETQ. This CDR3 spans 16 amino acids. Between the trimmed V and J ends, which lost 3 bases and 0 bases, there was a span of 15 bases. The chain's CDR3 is CASSSREGDLNTEAFF. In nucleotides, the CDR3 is TGCGCCAGCAGCTCCAGGGAAGGGGACCTGAACACTGAAGCTTTCTTT.

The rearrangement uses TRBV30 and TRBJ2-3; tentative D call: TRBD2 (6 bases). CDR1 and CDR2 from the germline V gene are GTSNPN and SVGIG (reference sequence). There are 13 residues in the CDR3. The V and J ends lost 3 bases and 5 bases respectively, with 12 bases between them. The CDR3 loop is CAWSELARDTQYF. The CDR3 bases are TGTGCCTGGAGCGAGCTAGCGAGAGATACGCAGTATTTT.

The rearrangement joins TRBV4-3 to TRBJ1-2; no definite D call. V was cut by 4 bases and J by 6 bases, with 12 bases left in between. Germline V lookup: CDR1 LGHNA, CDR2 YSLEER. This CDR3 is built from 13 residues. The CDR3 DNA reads TGCGCCAGCAGCCCGACACGCCTCGATGGCTACACCTTC. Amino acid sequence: CASSPTRLDGYTF.

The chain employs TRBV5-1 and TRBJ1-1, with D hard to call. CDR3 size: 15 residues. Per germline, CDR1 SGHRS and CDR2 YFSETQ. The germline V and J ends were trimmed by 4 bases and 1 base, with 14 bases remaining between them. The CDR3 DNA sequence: TGCGCCAGCAGCCAAGGACGGGTGGGGAACACTGAAGCTTTCTTT. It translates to CASSQGRVGNTEAFF.

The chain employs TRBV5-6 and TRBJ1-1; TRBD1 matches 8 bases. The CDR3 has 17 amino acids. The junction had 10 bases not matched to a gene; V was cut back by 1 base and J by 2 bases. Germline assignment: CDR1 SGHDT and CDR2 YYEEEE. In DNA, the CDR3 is TGTGCCAGCAGCTTGTGGAACAGGGGGGGCCCCAACACTGAAGCTTTCTTT. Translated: CASSLWNRGGPNTEAFF.

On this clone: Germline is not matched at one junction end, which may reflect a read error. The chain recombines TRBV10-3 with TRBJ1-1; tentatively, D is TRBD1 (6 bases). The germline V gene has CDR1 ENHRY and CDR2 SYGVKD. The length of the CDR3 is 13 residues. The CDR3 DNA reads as TGTGCCATAAGTGAACAGGGGAACACTGAAGCTTTCTTT. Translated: CAISEQGNTEAFF.

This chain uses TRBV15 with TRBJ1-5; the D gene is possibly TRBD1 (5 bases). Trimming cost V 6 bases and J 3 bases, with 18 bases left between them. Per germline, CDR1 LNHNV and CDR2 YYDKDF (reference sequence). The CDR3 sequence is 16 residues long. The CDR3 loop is CATRRRGRANNQPQHF. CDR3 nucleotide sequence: TGTGCCACCAGGCGTAGGGGACGAGCAAACAATCAGCCCCAGCATTTT.

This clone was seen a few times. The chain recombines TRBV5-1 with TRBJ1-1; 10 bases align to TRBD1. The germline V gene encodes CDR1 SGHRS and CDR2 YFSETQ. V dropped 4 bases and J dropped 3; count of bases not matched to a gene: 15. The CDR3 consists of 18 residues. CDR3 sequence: CASSARIGTGVDDTEAFF. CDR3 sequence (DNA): TGCGCCAGCAGCGCTCGAATAGGGACAGGGGTTGACGACACTGAAGCTTTCTTT.

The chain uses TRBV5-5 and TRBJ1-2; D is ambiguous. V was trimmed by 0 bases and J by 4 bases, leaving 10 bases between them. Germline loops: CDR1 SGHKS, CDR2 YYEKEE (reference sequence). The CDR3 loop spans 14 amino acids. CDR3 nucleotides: TGTGCCAGCAGCTTGGCCGAACTGAGCTATGGCTACACCTTC. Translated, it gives CASSLAELSYGYTF.

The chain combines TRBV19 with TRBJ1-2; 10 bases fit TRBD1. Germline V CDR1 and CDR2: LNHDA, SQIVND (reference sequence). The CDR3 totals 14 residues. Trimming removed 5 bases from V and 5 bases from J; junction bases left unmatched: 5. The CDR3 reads CASSGGTGEYGYTF. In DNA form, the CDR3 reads TGTGCCAGTAGTGGCGGGACAGGGGAGTATGGCTACACCTTC.

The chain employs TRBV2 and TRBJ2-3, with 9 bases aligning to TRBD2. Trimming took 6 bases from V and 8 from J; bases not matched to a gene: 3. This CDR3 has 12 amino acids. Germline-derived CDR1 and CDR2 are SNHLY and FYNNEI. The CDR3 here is CASSPTSGTQYF. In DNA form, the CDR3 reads TGTGCCAGCAGCCCGACTAGCGGTACGCAGTATTTT.

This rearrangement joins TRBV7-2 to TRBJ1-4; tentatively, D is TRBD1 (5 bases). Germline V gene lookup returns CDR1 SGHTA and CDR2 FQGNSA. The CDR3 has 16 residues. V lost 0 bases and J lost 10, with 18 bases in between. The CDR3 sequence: CASSLAQGHRIGKLFF. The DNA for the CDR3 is TGTGCCAGCAGCTTAGCTCAAGGACATCGCATAGGAAAACTGTTTTTT.

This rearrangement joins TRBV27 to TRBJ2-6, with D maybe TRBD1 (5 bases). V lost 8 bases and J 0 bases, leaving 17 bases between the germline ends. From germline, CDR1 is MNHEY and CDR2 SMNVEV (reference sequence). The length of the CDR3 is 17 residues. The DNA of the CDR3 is TGTGCCAGCTCCGGACACCAGCTCCTCTCTGGGGCCAACGTCCTGACTTTC. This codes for CASSGHQLLSGANVLTF.

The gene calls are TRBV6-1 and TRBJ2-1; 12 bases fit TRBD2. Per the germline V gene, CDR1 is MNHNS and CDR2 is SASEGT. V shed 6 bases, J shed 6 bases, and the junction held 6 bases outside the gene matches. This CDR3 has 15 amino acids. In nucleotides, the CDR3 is TGTGCCAGCAGCTCGACTAGCGGGAGTTCCAATGAGCAGTTCTTC. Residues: CASSSTSGSSNEQFF.

The CDR3 DNA follows: TGTGCCAGCAGCCAAGATTCGGGTGGGGGGGCCTACAATGAGCAGTTCTTC. Its protein is CASSQDSGGGAYNEQFF. This rearrangement joins TRBV4-2 to TRBJ2-1; 7 nucleotides align to TRBD2. The CDR3 sequence is 17 residues long. The junction had 7 bases not matched to a gene; V was cut back by 0 bases and J by 2 bases. Germline-derived CDR1 and CDR2 are LGHNA and YNFKEQ.